These 31 T cell receptor beta chains share one sample of origin, sequenced in a study of PD-L1 blockade in urothelial cancer. Sequencing was performed with immunoSEQ multiplex PCR; in TCRdb, only in-frame clones are kept and a portion is missing. The table lists around 40,000 clones, more than 35% of them singletons. This specimen was tumor tissue, taken before atezolizumab (anti-PD-L1) treatment. The origin of the receptors is a man aged 55 to 70 with urothelial cancer.

This clone showed up just a few times. The chain links TRBV30 to TRBJ1-1, with D possibly being TRBD1 (5 bases). CDR1 GTSNPN and CDR2 SVGIG come from the germline V gene (reference sequence). V was cut by 2 bases and J by 6 bases, with 13 bases left in between. The CDR3 spans 13 residues. CDR3 nucleotide sequence: TGTGCCTGGAGTCGGGGGGAGATGGCTGAAGCTTTCTTT. Protein: CAWSRGEMAEAFF.

V is TRBV28 and J is TRBJ2-7; no clear D gene. Germline V lookup: CDR1 MDHEN, CDR2 SYDVKM. The CDR3 sequence is 14 residues long. Trimming left V 7 bases short and J 6 bases short, with 19 bases between. The CDR3 DNA reads TGTGCCAGCAAGGACCACAATTTTTTTAGCGAGCAGTACTTC. Amino acid sequence: CASKDHNFFSEQYF. The complete variable domain, with remaining parts taken from reference TRBV28 and TRBJ2-7, reads DVKVTQSSRYLVKRTGEKVFLECVQDMDHENMFWYRQDPGLGLRLIYFSYDVKMKEKGDIPEGYSVSREKKERFSLILESASTNQTSMYLCASKDHNFFSEQYFGPGTRLTVT.

The rearrangement joins TRBV28 to TRBJ1-1; D is uncertain. The germline V gene has CDR1 MDHEN and CDR2 SYDVKM. This CDR3 spans 14 amino acids. V dropped 4 bases and J dropped 1 base, with 10 bases sitting between them. CDR3 protein: CASSSSGSNTEAFF. Here the CDR3 DNA reads TGTGCCAGCAGTTCCTCGGGGTCGAACACTGAAGCTTTCTTT.

The genes are TRBV29-1 and TRBJ1-5, with 7 bases matching TRBD1. The germline CDR1 and CDR2 sequences are SQVTM and ANQGSEA. This CDR3 spans 14 amino acids. After removal of 4 bases from V and 11 bases from J, the junction contained 14 bases not matched to a gene. CDR3 in DNA: TGCAGCGTTGTATGGAATCACCAGGACAGGACCCAGCATTTT. It is translated as CSVVWNHQDRTQHF.

The gene calls are TRBV14 and TRBJ2-5; 8 nucleotides match TRBD2. The CDR3 length is 16 residues. Germline trimming cut 2 bases from V and 0 bases from J; bases unmatched to any gene: 5. Germline loops: CDR1 SGHDN, CDR2 FVKESK. The CDR3 DNA sequence: TGTGCCAGCAGCCAACGGGGGGGCTCGTACCAAGAGACCCAGTACTTC. Protein product: CASSQRGGSYQETQYF.

J is TRBJ1-2 and V is TRBV19, with 7 bases lining up with TRBD1. Germline lookup yields CDR1 LNHDA and CDR2 SQIVND (reference sequence). CDR3 size: 14 residues. Losses at the gene ends were 7 bases for V and 7 bases for J; bases not matched to a gene: 12. The CDR3 spells CASIRQGVEGGYTF. The DNA of the CDR3 is TGTGCCAGTATTCGACAGGGTGTTGAGGGTGGCTACACCTTC.

The genes are TRBV10-3 and TRBJ2-2, with D unresolved. The CDR3 extends over 14 amino acids. V lost 4 bases and J 6 bases, leaving 12 bases between the germline ends. Germline V gives CDR1 ENHRY, CDR2 SYGVKD. Written as DNA, the CDR3 is TGTGCCATCAGTGCGGCAGGAAGGGCCGGGGAGCTGTTTTTT. Amino acids: CAISAAGRAGELFF.

This clone was recorded at least ten times. This sample also contains other DNA sequences that code for the same CDR3. V and J are TRBV18 and TRBJ2-1, with 10 bases identical to TRBD2. CDR3 length: 15 amino acids. With V trimmed by 3 bases and J by 5 bases, 4 bases remained unmatched. Per the germline V gene, CDR1 is KGHSH and CDR2 is LQKENI. The CDR3 nucleotides are TGTGCCAGCTCACCCCTAGCGGGGGACGACAATGAGCAGTTCTTC. Its protein is CASSPLAGDDNEQFF. Looking up the rest from reference TRBV18 and TRBJ2-1 gives the full variable domain: NAGVMQNPRHLVRRRGQEARLRCSPMKGHSHVYWYRQLPEEGLKFMVYLQKENIIDESGMPKERFSAEFPKEGPSILRIQQVVRGDSAAYFCASSPLAGDDNEQFFGPGTRLTVL.

The chain carries TRBV19 and TRBJ1-5; 10 bases align to TRBD1. The CDR3 contains 16 residues. V lost 9 bases, J lost 3 bases, and 11 bases stayed unmatched. CDR1 and CDR2 from the germline V gene are LNHDA and SQIVND (reference sequence). CDR3 in amino acids: CASLSRTGGTNQPQHF. In DNA, the CDR3 is TGTGCCAGCCTATCCCGGACAGGGGGTACCAATCAGCCCCAGCATTTT.

The gene calls are TRBV28 and TRBJ1-2; TRBD1 matches 7 bases. Trimming cost V 6 bases and J 0 bases; bases outside gene matches: 4. Germline assignment: CDR1 MDHEN and CDR2 SYDVKM. This CDR3 is 14 amino acids long. DNA of the CDR3: TGTGCCAGCAGCGGCGGGACAGCTAACTATGGCTACACCTTC. Translation gives CASSGGTANYGYTF.

This clone is categorized as medium-sized. The chain carries TRBV30 and TRBJ2-1; maybe TRBD2 (7 bases). The CDR3 is 15 residues long. Trimming stripped 6 bases from V and 8 bases from J, with 23 bases between. The germline gives CDR1 GTSNPN, CDR2 SVGIG (reference sequence). The CDR3, as DNA: TGTGCCTGCCCCCAAGGTGGCGCGGGGGCTTATGAGCAGTTCTTC. This encodes CACPQGGAGAYEQFF.

This chain links TRBV10-1 with TRBJ2-3, with D perhaps matching TRBD1 or TRBD2 (6 bases each). This CDR3 is 16 amino acids long. With 0 bases removed from V and 7 bases from J, the gap between germline ends came to 17 bases. CDR1 is WNHNN and CDR2 is SYGVQD in the germline V gene (reference sequence). CDR3 DNA: TGCGCCAGCAGTGAGTCGAGGGGGGTTGGGAGAAATACGCAGTATTTT. It yields the protein CASSESRGVGRNTQYF.

This clone was counted a few times. The V call is TRBV30, the J call TRBJ2-5, with 7 bases lining up with TRBD1. V lost 1 base and J lost 5; bases outside the gene matches: 4. This CDR3 comprises 13 residues. The germline V gene encodes CDR1 GTSNPN and CDR2 SVGIG (reference sequence). The CDR3 loop is CAWSGQGPETQYF. The CDR3 DNA follows: TGTGCCTGGAGTGGACAGGGTCCCGAGACCCAGTACTTC.

A few counts support this clone. The chain joins TRBV9 to TRBJ1-5; unclear D gene. The V and J ends lost 3 bases and 2 bases respectively, with 9 bases between them. The CDR3 totals 14 residues. The germline gives CDR1 SGDLS, CDR2 YYNGEE. CDR3 DNA sequence: TGTGCCAGCAGCGGGGGAGCGGGCAATCAGCCCCAGCATTTT. Translation: CASSGGAGNQPQHF.

This clone was seen a handful of times. One end of the junction is discordant with germline, which a read error may explain. The chain combines TRBV6-8 with TRBJ2-7; 7 nucleotides agree with TRBD2. Germline V lookup: CDR1 MNHGY, CDR2 SAAAGT. This CDR3 contains 12 residues. The CDR3 spells CAISGGRGEQYF. Written as DNA, the CDR3 is TGTGCCATCAGTGGTGGGAGGGGCGAGCAGTACTTC.

The sample holds a few counts of this clone. V and J are TRBV7-1 and TRBJ2-2, with D maybe TRBD1 (6 bases). TRBV7-1 has ORF status, its function being uncertain. The CDR3 is 14 residues long. Deletions cut 3 bases from V and 5 bases from J, with 10 bases between. The CDR3 DNA reads TGTGCCAGCAGCTCTGACAGGCGTACCGGGGAGCTGTTTTTT. It codes for CASSSDRRTGELFF.

The chain recombines TRBV11-3 with TRBJ2-2; D is undetermined. Germline lookup yields CDR1 SGHNT and CDR2 YENEEA. The CDR3 covers 14 residues. Trimming shortened V by 3 bases and J by 6 bases, and 11 bases separated the two germline ends. CDR3: CASSLGGWPGELFF. The CDR3 nucleotides are TGTGCCAGCAGCTTGGGTGGATGGCCCGGGGAGCTGTTTTTT. The full variable domain, rest sourced from reference TRBV11-3 and TRBJ2-2, is EAGVVQSPRYKIIEKKQPVAFWCNPISGHNTLYWYLQNLGQGPELLIRYENEEAVDDSQLPKDRFSAERLKGVDSTLKIQPAELGDSAVYLCASSLGGWPGELFFGEGSRLTVL.

The chain couples TRBV28 to TRBJ2-1; TRBD1 might be the D (6 bases). This CDR3 spans 12 amino acids. Germline assignment: CDR1 MDHEN and CDR2 SYDVKM. The germline V and J ends were trimmed by 7 bases and 8 bases, with 12 bases remaining between them. The CDR3 region is CASMVRQDEQFF. The CDR3 nucleotides are TGTGCCAGCATGGTTAGACAGGATGAGCAGTTCTTC.

The rearrangement links TRBV19 to TRBJ2-7; 7 bases are shared with TRBD2. The CDR3 contains 14 residues. The germline V gene has CDR1 LNHDA and CDR2 SQIVND (reference sequence). Germline trimming cut 8 bases from V and 3 bases from J; bases unmatched to any gene: 10. This chain's CDR3 is CASGPGLSSYEQYF. The CDR3 DNA reads as TGTGCCAGTGGACCGGGACTAAGCAGCTACGAGCAGTACTTC. The full variable domain, rest sourced from reference TRBV19 and TRBJ2-7, is DGGITQSPKYLFRKEGQNVTLSCEQNLNHDAMYWYRQDPGQGLRLIYYSQIVNDFQKGDIAEGYSVSREKKESFPLTVTSAQKNPTAFYLCASGPGLSSYEQYFGPGTRLTVT.

This sequence joins TRBV19 and TRBJ2-1, with TRBD2 matching over 12 bases. CDR1 and CDR2 (germline): LNHDA, SQIVND (reference sequence). With V trimmed by 4 bases and J by 9 bases, 16 bases remained unmatched. This CDR3 is built from 18 residues. The CDR3 nucleotides read TGTGCCAGTAGTACTACCCCCCTAGCGGGAGGGAAACGGGGTGAGCAGTTCTTC. This gives the protein CASSTTPLAGGKRGEQFF.

This clone has only a few counts. The gene calls are TRBV18 and TRBJ1-3; 8 bases align to TRBD1. With V trimmed by 4 bases and J by 2 bases, 4 bases remained unmatched. Germline CDR1 KGHSH, CDR2 LQKENI. The CDR3 extends over 15 amino acids. This CDR3 is CASSLDRVPGNTIYF. CDR3 coding DNA: TGTGCCAGCTCACTGGACAGGGTGCCTGGAAACACCATATATTTT.

This clone occurred a few times. This rearrangement joins TRBV11-3 to TRBJ2-1; a possible D gene is TRBD1 (6 bases). Germline V gives CDR1 SGHNT, CDR2 YENEEA. The CDR3 extends over 14 amino acids. The ends were cut back, 0 bases at V and 8 bases at J, with 11 bases in the middle. The CDR3 coding sequence is TGTGCCAGCAGCTTAGATGCACAGGGATATGAGCAGTTCTTC. Protein: CASSLDAQGYEQFF.

The chain joins TRBV29-1 to TRBJ2-3, with 11 positions matching TRBD2. With V trimmed by 1 base and J by 3 bases, 6 bases remained unmatched. Germline CDR1 and CDR2: SQVTM and ANQGSEA. CDR3 length: 16 amino acids. The CDR3 loop reads CSVEGEASGRTDTQYF. As DNA, the CDR3 is TGCAGCGTTGAAGGTGAGGCTAGCGGGAGGACAGATACGCAGTATTTT.

This clone was seen at least ten times. The CDR3 DNA follows: TGTGCCAGCAGAGGAACTAGCGGGGGAACTTACAATGAGCAGTTCTTC. This sequence encodes CASRGTSGGTYNEQFF. The chain combines TRBV6-8 with TRBJ2-1; 11 bases line up with TRBD2. Looked up from germline, CDR1 is MNHGY and CDR2 is SAAAGT. Germline trimming cut 6 bases from V and 4 bases from J; bases unmatched to any gene: 8. The CDR3 is 16 residues long.

The chain couples TRBV5-1 to TRBJ1-1, with a tentative D call TRBD1 (5 bases). V dropped 3 bases and J dropped 3 bases, with 12 bases sitting between them. The germline gives CDR1 SGHRS, CDR2 YFSETQ. This CDR3 has 14 residues. CDR3 DNA sequence: TGCGCCAGCAGCTCTAATTGGGGGGACACTGAAGCTTTCTTT. Translated, it gives CASSSNWGDTEAFF.

This chain uses TRBV19 with TRBJ1-2; no firm D call. The V end lost 8 bases, the J end lost 8 bases, and 18 bases lay between the germline ends. CDR1 is LNHDA and CDR2 is SQIVND in the germline V gene (reference sequence). The CDR3 totals 13 residues. CDR3: CASSRGNGIGYTF. As DNA, the CDR3 is TGTGCCAGTTCGAGAGGGAACGGCATCGGCTACACCTTC.

The chain recombines TRBV5-1 with TRBJ2-7; D remains ambiguous. CDR3 length: 14 amino acids. CDR1 and CDR2 from the germline V gene are SGHRS and YFSETQ. Trimming shortened V by 4 bases and J by 3 bases, and 14 bases separated the two germline ends. CDR3 sequence (DNA): TGCGCCAGCAGCCCGAACAACGACGGCTACGAGCAGTACTTC. Translated, it gives CASSPNNDGYEQYF.

This clone appeared a few times. This rearrangement joins TRBV2 to TRBJ2-2; 9 nucleotides line up with TRBD1. Germline trimming cut 5 bases from V and 7 bases from J; bases unmatched to any gene: 5. Germline values: CDR1 SNHLY, CDR2 FYNNEI. The CDR3 runs 14 residues. The CDR3 nucleotides read TGTGCCAGCAGTTTACAGGGGGCGGTCGGGGAGCTGTTTTTT. Translating it yields CASSLQGAVGELFF.

This clone showed up just a few times. The chain is built from TRBV19 and TRBJ2-2; TRBD1 aligns across 11 bases. Germline trimming cut 1 base from V and 5 bases from J; bases unmatched to any gene: 6. This CDR3 is built from 17 residues. Germline-derived CDR1 and CDR2 are LNHDA and SQIVND (reference sequence). The CDR3 reads CASSIVTGQGVTGELFF. The DNA of the CDR3 is TGTGCCAGTAGTATAGTCACGGGACAGGGGGTAACCGGGGAGCTGTTTTTT.

This clone showed up many times. V gene TRBV6-8 combines with J gene TRBJ2-7, with D unclear. The CDR3 consists of 14 residues. V lost 6 bases to trimming and J lost 2 bases, with 14 bases between them. Germline lookup yields CDR1 MNHGY and CDR2 SAAAGT. The CDR3 bases are TGTGCCAGCAGAACACCCAAAATCACCTACGAGCAGTACTTC. Amino acid sequence: CASRTPKITYEQYF.

The chain joins TRBV28 to TRBJ1-1; D gene ambiguous. The germline CDR1 and CDR2 sequences are MDHEN and SYDVKM. CDR3 length: 13 amino acids. Deletions cut 4 bases from V and 0 bases from J, with 6 bases between. DNA for the CDR3: TGTGCCAGCAGTTCGCAGGTGAACACTGAAGCTTTCTTT. This codes for CASSSQVNTEAFF. Variable domain in full (rest from reference TRBV28 and TRBJ1-1): DVKVTQSSRYLVKRTGEKVFLECVQDMDHENMFWYRQDPGLGLRLIYFSYDVKMKEKGDIPEGYSVSREKKERFSLILESASTNQTSMYLCASSSQVNTEAFFGQGTRLTVV.